The sequence of this T cell receptor (beta chain) was determined in a study of blood T cell repertoires in COVID-19. Study-wide background: Samples came from the United States, Italy and Spain, spanning acute and convalescent COVID-19. T cells, B-cell-depleted T cells, or PBMCs provided the cDNA or gDNA that served as material.

Per the study methods: Estimated nucleated cell counts came from reference gene primer amplification. Sequencing was performed with immunoSEQ multiplex PCR; in TCRdb, only in-frame clones are kept and a portion is missing. V and J calls and clone size are given by that table; D and trimming were obtained from the DNA. The sample records approximately 140,000 clones, 65% to 90% being singletons. Losses at the gene ends were 4 bases for V and 5 bases for J; bases not matched to a gene: 4. CDR1 SGDLS and CDR2 YYNGEE come from the germline V gene. This CDR3 has 13 residues. The TCR was taken from a man between 65 and 79 years old with acute or convalescent COVID-19. Sequenced: peripheral blood. The V and J genes are TRBV9 and TRBJ2-5; 8 bases match TRBD2. Here the CDR3 reads CASSPGGSETQYF. In DNA, the CDR3 is TGTGCCAGCAGCCCGGGAGGGTCGGAGACCCAGTACTTC.